The clone carrying this T cell receptor beta chain appeared many times. Its antigen remains unidentified. The data originate from a study of CD8 T cells in ankylosing spondylitis. Study-level findings and limits: Disease-linked clones were found to be CD8+ and relatively rare in peripheral blood. There was a TCR beta motif, made of fewer than 10 highly homologous variants, that appeared characteristic of ankylosing spondylitis blood.

TCRdb used MiXCR to reprocess the 5' RACE reads, holding one entry per CDR3 protein. In the table there are fewer than 550,000 distinct CDR3 sequences, approximately 5.3% of which are singletons. The CDR3 contains 14 residues. J gave up 3 bases and V 6 bases, and 5 bases lay outside the gene matches. In germline, CDR1 is MNHNS, CDR2 SASEGT. The sequence derives from a male donor with ankylosing spondylitis. V usage is TRBV6-1 and J usage is TRBJ1-1; TRBD1 agrees at 9 bases. The sequenced material came from blood, either unsorted or a sorted T cell fraction (not recorded which). CDR3 DNA sequence: TGTGCCAGCAGCAGGACAGGGGATTACACTGAAGCTTTCTTT. Amino acids: CASSRTGDYTEAFF.